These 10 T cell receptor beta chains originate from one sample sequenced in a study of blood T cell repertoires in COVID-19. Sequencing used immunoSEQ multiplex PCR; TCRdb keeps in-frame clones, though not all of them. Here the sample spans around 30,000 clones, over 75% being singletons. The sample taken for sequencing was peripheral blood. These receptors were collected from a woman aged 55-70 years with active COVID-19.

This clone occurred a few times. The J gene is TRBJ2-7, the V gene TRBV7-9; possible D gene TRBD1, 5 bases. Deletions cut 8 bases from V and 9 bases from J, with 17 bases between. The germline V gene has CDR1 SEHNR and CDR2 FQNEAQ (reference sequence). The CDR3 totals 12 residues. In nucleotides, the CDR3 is TGTGCCAGCTCGGTGGGGCAGGGTGGGCAGTACTTC. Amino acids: CASSVGQGGQYF. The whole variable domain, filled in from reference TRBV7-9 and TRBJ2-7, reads DTGVSQNPRHKITKRGQNVTFRCDPISEHNRLYWYRQTLGQGPEFLTYFQNEAQLEKSRLLSDRFSAERPKGSFSTLEIQRTEQGDSAMYLCASSVGQGGQYFGPGTRLTVT.

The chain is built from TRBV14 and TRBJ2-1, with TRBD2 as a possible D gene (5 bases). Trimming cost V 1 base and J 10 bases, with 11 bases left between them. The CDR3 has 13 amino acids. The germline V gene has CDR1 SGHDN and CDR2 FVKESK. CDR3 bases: TGTGCCAGCAGCCAAGCACTAGGAGGCGAGCAGTTCTTC. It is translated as CASSQALGGEQFF.

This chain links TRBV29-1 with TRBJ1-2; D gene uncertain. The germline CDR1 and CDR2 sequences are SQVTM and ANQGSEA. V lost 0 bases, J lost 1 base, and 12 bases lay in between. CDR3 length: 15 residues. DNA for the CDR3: TGCAGCGTTGAAGATAGTACCCGGGTTAACTATGGCTACACCTTC. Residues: CSVEDSTRVNYGYTF.

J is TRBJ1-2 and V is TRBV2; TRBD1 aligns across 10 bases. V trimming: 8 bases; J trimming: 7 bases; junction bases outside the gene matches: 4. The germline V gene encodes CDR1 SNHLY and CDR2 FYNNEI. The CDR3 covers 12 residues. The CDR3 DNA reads TGTGCCAGCGGGACAGGGGTTGGTGGCTACACCTTC. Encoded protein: CASGTGVGGYTF. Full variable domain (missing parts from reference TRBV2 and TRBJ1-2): EPEVTQTPSHQVTQMGQEVILRCVPISNHLYFYWYRQILGQKVEFLVSFYNNEISEKSEIFDDQFSVERPDGSNFTLKIRSTKLEDSAMYFCASGTGVGGYTFGSGTRLTVV.

CDR3 sequence: CASSGPSGGASGANVLTF. The DNA for the CDR3 is TGTGCCAGCAGCGGACCTAGCGGGGGGGCCTCTGGGGCCAACGTCCTGACTTTC. V usage is TRBV9 and J usage is TRBJ2-6, with TRBD2 identical over 12 bases. Germline V gene data show CDR1 as SGDLS and CDR2 as YYNGEE. The CDR3 loop spans 18 amino acids. With V trimmed by 3 bases and J by 0 bases, 4 bases remained unmatched.

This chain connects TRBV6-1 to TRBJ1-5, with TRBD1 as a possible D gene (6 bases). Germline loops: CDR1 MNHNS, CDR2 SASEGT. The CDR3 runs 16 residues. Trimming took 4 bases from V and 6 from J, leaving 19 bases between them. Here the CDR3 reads CASSAIGGAGGQPQHF. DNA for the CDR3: TGTGCCAGCAGTGCCATTGGGGGGGCTGGGGGTCAGCCCCAGCATTTT.

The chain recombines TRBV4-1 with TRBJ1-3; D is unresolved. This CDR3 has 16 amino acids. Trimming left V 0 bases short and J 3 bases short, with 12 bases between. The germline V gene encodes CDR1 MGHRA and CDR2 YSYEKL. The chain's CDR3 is CASSQDAGLSGNTIYF. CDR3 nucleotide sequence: TGCGCCAGCAGCCAAGATGCGGGGTTGAGTGGAAACACCATATATTTT.

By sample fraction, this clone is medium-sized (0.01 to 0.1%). The CDR3 nucleotides read TGTGCCAGCAGTCAACCGGGACAGGGGGTATTTTGGAATCAGCCCCAGCATTTT. Its translation: CASSQPGQGVFWNQPQHF. The J gene is TRBJ1-5, the V gene TRBV28; 11 bases fit TRBD1. Trimming removed 5 bases from V and 4 bases from J; junction bases left unmatched: 13. The CDR3 spans 18 residues. Germline lookup yields CDR1 MDHEN and CDR2 SYDVKM.

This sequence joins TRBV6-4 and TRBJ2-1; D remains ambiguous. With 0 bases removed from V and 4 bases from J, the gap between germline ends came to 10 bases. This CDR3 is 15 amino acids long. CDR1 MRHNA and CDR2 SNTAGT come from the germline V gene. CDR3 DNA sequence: TGTGCCAGCAGTGACTCGATCTCAGGTTACAATGAGCAGTTCTTC. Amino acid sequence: CASSDSISGYNEQFF.

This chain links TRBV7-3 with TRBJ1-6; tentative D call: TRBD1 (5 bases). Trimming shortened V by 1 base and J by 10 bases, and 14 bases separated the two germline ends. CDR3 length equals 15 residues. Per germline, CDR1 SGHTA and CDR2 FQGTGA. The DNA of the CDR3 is TGTGCCAGCAGCTTAATAAGGGGAGGGAACTCACCCCTCCACTTT. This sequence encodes CASSLIRGGNSPLHF.